These T cell receptor beta chains were read from a single sample in a study of Ad26.COV2.S vaccination and SARS-CoV-2 variants. The data were produced by immunoSEQ multiplex PCR, yet TCRdb's version contains in-frame clones alone and is incomplete. The repertoire holds roughly 400,000 clones, with 90% as singletons. The starting material was peripheral blood, obtained in a trial of Ad26.COV2.S vaccine versus placebo. All receptors come from a person between 18 and 60 years old who received the Ad26.COV2.S COVID-19 vaccine or a placebo. Both conserved end residues are trimmed from each CDR3. D genes are given only for firm matches. Size is omitted from some rows. Given values are once, few, many or a class for expanded clones.

v_call	clone_size	d_call	j_call	cdr3_aa
TRBV18	.	TRBD2	TRBJ2-1	ASSPPGLVYNEQF
TRBV6-2/TRBV6-3	.	.	TRBJ2-5	ASSYARVGETQY
TRBV12-3/TRBV12-4	.	.	TRBJ1-1	ASGPFTEAF
TRBV28	.	.	TRBJ2-6	ASSSPQSGANVLT
TRBV9	.	.	TRBJ2-3	ASSPQSGTTSTDTQY
TRBV10-3	.	.	TRBJ2-3	AISESFLAAVTDTQY
TRBV19	.	.	TRBJ2-6	ASSISGNFRGANVLT
TRBV6-1	.	.	TRBJ1-6	ASSEASYNSPLH
TRBV2	.	TRBD1	TRBJ2-3	AIPTGVRPTDTQY
TRBV7-2	.	.	TRBJ2-1	ASAWGNEQF
TRBV7-9	once	.	TRBJ1-2	ASSLDRSYGYT
TRBV7-9	.	.	TRBJ2-1	ASSYRGSSSYNEQF
TRBV3-1/TRBV3-2	once	.	TRBJ1-5	ASSQDPQGSNQPQH
TRBV7-8	.	.	TRBJ1-4	ASSRRHTLNEKLF
TRBV28	.	.	TRBJ2-5	ASSSPGGGKETQY
TRBV28	.	TRBD2	TRBJ2-1	ASSYPWTSGAGLGLGVYNEQF
TRBV7-2	once	.	TRBJ2-2	ASSFSGGDTGELF
TRBV6-1	once	.	TRBJ2-7	ASSGVIGGAVYEQY
TRBV5-4	.	.	TRBJ2-5	ASSLAALPETQY
TRBV25-1	.	TRBD1	TRBJ2-3	ASSEYRDRARDTQY
TRBV7-6	.	.	TRBJ1-5	ASSLTAYSNQPQH
TRBV12-3/TRBV12-4	few	.	TRBJ1-2	ASSLTPVYGYT
TRBV5-5	.	TRBD1	TRBJ2-7	ASSTARDRRTYEQY
TRBV6-2/TRBV6-3	.	.	TRBJ1-1	ASSYDPPNTEAF
TRBV6-1	.	TRBD1	TRBJ2-4	ASSETPGGAKNIQY
TRBV28	.	.	TRBJ1-3	ASSFQRGNTIY
TRBV27	.	.	TRBJ2-1	ASSLGLYYNEQF
TRBV7-9	once	TRBD1	TRBJ1-3	ASSTRTGKNTIY
TRBV6-2/TRBV6-3	.	.	TRBJ2-1	ASSYVQKRGRENEQF